Following are 28 T cell receptor beta chains from one sample sequenced in a study of T cell responses to AZD1222 COVID-19 vaccine. Sequencing was performed with immunoSEQ multiplex PCR; in TCRdb, only in-frame clones are kept and a portion is missing. There are about 120,000 clones in the sample; roughly 90% occur only once, and approximately 8.4% lies in the top ten. The specimen comprised peripheral blood, sampled on day 0 of AZD1222 vaccination. The receptors originated from an adult in good health.

The rearrangement uses TRBV27 and TRBJ2-7; TRBD1 or TRBD2 may be the D gene (5 bases each). The V gene's germline CDR1 is MNHEY and CDR2 SMNVEV (reference sequence). The CDR3 is made up of 13 amino acids. V lost 3 bases, J lost 1 base, and 7 bases lay in between. CDR3 sequence: CASSFWGSYEQYF. CDR3 DNA sequence: TGTGCCAGCAGTTTTTGGGGGTCCTACGAGCAGTACTTC.

The gene calls are TRBV5-1 and TRBJ1-1, with a weak D call TRBD1 (5 bases). The CDR3 totals 14 residues. Germline-derived CDR1 and CDR2 are SGHRS and YFSETQ. The V and J ends lost 4 bases and 5 bases respectively, with 15 bases between them. CDR3 loop: CASSVTAGGTEAFF. CDR3 DNA sequence: TGCGCCAGCAGCGTGACAGCGGGTGGGACTGAAGCTTTCTTT.

The count of this clone is one. The V call is TRBV7-9, the J call TRBJ1-5; D not certain. Germline CDR1 SEHNR, CDR2 FQNEAQ (reference sequence). Trimming shortened V by 5 bases and J by 4 bases, and 6 bases separated the two germline ends. The CDR3 is 12 amino acids. Here the CDR3 DNA reads TGTGCCAGCAGCATACAGAATCAGCCCCAGCATTTT. This encodes CASSIQNQPQHF.

This CDR3 is CASSLTGSAFEQYF. CDR3 bases: TGCGCCAGCAGCCTGACAGGGTCAGCCTTCGAGCAGTACTTC. The chain carries TRBV5-1 and TRBJ2-7, with TRBD1 matching 7 bases. V gave up 4 bases and J gave up 6 bases; unmatched junction bases: 10. This CDR3 comprises 14 residues. Germline CDR1 reads SGHRS; CDR2 reads YFSETQ.

This sequence joins TRBV9 and TRBJ1-6, with 7 nucleotides matching TRBD1. Germline-derived CDR1 and CDR2 are SGDLS and YYNGEE. CDR3 length: 15 amino acids. The V and J ends lost 4 bases and 6 bases, in that order; junction bases with no gene match: 7. The CDR3 region is CASSLGAGGNSPLHF. Here the CDR3 DNA reads TGTGCCAGCAGCCTGGGCGCAGGGGGTAATTCACCCCTCCACTTT.

This clone showed up just a few times. The chain combines TRBV18 with TRBJ1-4; tentative D call: TRBD1 (5 bases). The CDR3 totals 15 residues. Germline V CDR1 and CDR2: KGHSH, LQKENI. Trimming shortened V by 6 bases and J by 8 bases, and 19 bases separated the two germline ends. The CDR3 sequence: CASSAMGGLTEKLFF. The CDR3 DNA reads as TGTGCCAGCTCCGCCATGGGGGGACTGACAGAAAAACTGTTTTTT.

The chain recombines TRBV28 with TRBJ1-5, with 8 bases identical to TRBD1. CDR3 length: 15 amino acids. Germline CDR1 MDHEN, CDR2 SYDVKM. With 6 bases clipped from V and 7 bases from J, the junction kept 11 bases outside the gene matches. The CDR3 nucleotides are TGTGCCAGCAGACAGGGGGGAGCCACAAGGCAGCCCCAGCATTTT. It translates to CASRQGGATRQPQHF.

The chain employs TRBV19 and TRBJ2-2; D call uncertain. V lost 3 bases and J 5 bases, leaving 19 bases between the germline ends. The CDR3 extends over 17 amino acids. The germline CDR1 and CDR2 sequences are LNHDA and SQIVND (reference sequence). The CDR3 DNA follows: TGTGCCAGTAGTATGGAAGGTAGCCCCCTGGGGACCGGGGAGCTGTTTTTT. It codes for CASSMEGSPLGTGELFF. Combining the CDR3 with reference TRBV19 and TRBJ2-2 gives the whole variable domain DGGITQSPKYLFRKEGQNVTLSCEQNLNHDAMYWYRQDPGQGLRLIYYSQIVNDFQKGDIAEGYSVSREKKESFPLTVTSAQKNPTAFYLCASSMEGSPLGTGELFFGEGSRLTVL.

J is TRBJ2-3 and V is TRBV14; D is possibly TRBD1 (6 bases). Looked up from germline, CDR1 is SGHDN and CDR2 is FVKESK. Trimming took off 4 bases at V and 2 bases at J, with 13 bases between the two ends. The CDR3 is 15 amino acids. The CDR3 protein is CASSRGQLITDTQYF. CDR3 DNA: TGTGCCAGCAGCCGAGGACAGTTAATCACAGATACGCAGTATTTT.

The rearrangement joins TRBV7-2 to TRBJ2-3; D call uncertain. CDR1 is SGHTA, CDR2 FQGNSA, per germline. The CDR3 extends over 14 amino acids. Trimming took off 0 bases at V and 3 bases at J, with 7 bases between the two ends. CDR3 nucleotides: TGTGCCAGCAGCTTAGCTCTTGGGACAGATACGCAGTATTTT. This sequence encodes CASSLALGTDTQYF.

Note on this clone: At one end the junction does not follow the germline gene, possibly because of a read error. The gene calls are TRBV28 and TRBJ1-4, with TRBD1 matching 7 bases. The CDR3 contains 13 residues. Germline values: CDR1 MDHEN, CDR2 SYDVKM. As DNA, the CDR3 is TGTGCTAGCAGGGGGACAACTAATGAAAAACTGTTTTTT. It is translated as CASRGTTNEKLFF.

The chain recombines TRBV28 with TRBJ2-1; D not certain. V shed 6 bases and J shed 3 bases, with 9 bases lying between them. The germline V gene has CDR1 MDHEN and CDR2 SYDVKM. The length of the CDR3 is 13 residues. The CDR3 nucleotides are TGTGCCAGCAGCAATCATAACTACAATGAGCAGTTCTTC. As protein: CASSNHNYNEQFF.

As DNA, the CDR3 is TGTGCCAGCAGGTTGGGGGAGGGCCGCGAGACCCAGTACTTC. It encodes CASRLGEGRETQYF. The chain has TRBV2 and TRBJ2-5, with 7 bases that match TRBD2. The CDR3 length is 14 residues. Germline V gene sequence: CDR1 SNHLY, CDR2 FYNNEI. Losses at the gene ends were 6 bases for V and 5 bases for J; bases not matched to a gene: 9.

A note on this clone: Other DNA sequences in this sample translate to the same CDR3. V gene TRBV5-1 combines with J gene TRBJ2-1; TRBD1 might be the D (6 bases). CDR3 length equals 13 residues. Germline V gene sequence: CDR1 SGHRS, CDR2 YFSETQ. V gave up 4 bases and J gave up 3 bases, with 8 bases separating them. The CDR3 coding sequence is TGCGCCAGCAGCCTGGACAGCTACAATGAGCAGTTCTTC. Translated, it gives CASSLDSYNEQFF.

This clone was counted a few times. The rearrangement joins TRBV27 to TRBJ1-2, with D uncertain. V gave up 5 bases and J gave up 4 bases, with 14 bases separating them. CDR1 MNHEY and CDR2 SMNVEV come from the germline V gene (reference sequence). This CDR3 is 14 amino acids long. CDR3 in DNA: TGTGCCAGCAGTCTGGGCGGAATTCCCTATGGCTACACCTTC. The encoded protein is CASSLGGIPYGYTF.

V and J are TRBV19 and TRBJ1-5; TRBD1 agrees at 7 bases. Germline CDR1 and CDR2: LNHDA and SQIVND (reference sequence). V shed 5 bases, J shed 1 base, and the junction held 2 bases outside the gene matches. The CDR3 spans 14 residues. In DNA form, the CDR3 reads TGTGCCAGTAGTTTGACAGGGAGCAATCAGCCCCAGCATTTT. This codes for CASSLTGSNQPQHF.

V usage is TRBV19 and J usage is TRBJ1-2; no definite D call. The CDR3 runs 17 residues. V was clipped by 3 bases and J by 1 base, with 18 bases between them. Germline V gives CDR1 LNHDA, CDR2 SQIVND (reference sequence). CDR3: CASSISARGIFNYGYTF. For the CDR3, the DNA is TGTGCCAGTAGTATTTCCGCCAGAGGGATTTTTAACTATGGCTACACCTTC.

CDR3 sequence reads: CASSPQGPSSEKLFF. The DNA for the CDR3 is TGTGCCAGCAGCCCACAGGGTCCCTCCTCGGAAAAACTGTTTTTT. The chain couples TRBV9 to TRBJ1-4, with D tentatively TRBD1 (6 bases). Germline CDR1 SGDLS, CDR2 YYNGEE. Trimming left V 4 bases short and J 8 bases short, with 18 bases between. The CDR3 spans 15 residues.

CDR3 in amino acids: CASNAGGSRNTEAFF. CDR3 bases: TGTGCCAGCAACGCGGGCGGGTCGAGGAACACTGAAGCTTTCTTT. The chain uses TRBV9 and TRBJ1-1; D gene uncertain. Per the germline V gene, CDR1 is SGDLS and CDR2 is YYNGEE. The CDR3 covers 15 residues. V shed 6 bases and J shed 1 base, with 16 bases lying between them.

The chain links TRBV6-1 to TRBJ1-1, with D hard to call. The CDR3 is 14 amino acids. Germline V gene lookup returns CDR1 MNHNS and CDR2 SASEGT. Trimming took off 0 bases at V and 3 bases at J, with 8 bases between the two ends. Written as DNA, the CDR3 is TGTGCCAGCAGTGAAGCGTGGACCCACACTGAAGCTTTCTTT. Protein sequence: CASSEAWTHTEAFF.

J is TRBJ1-2 and V is TRBV6-5; no firm D call. The germline V gene has CDR1 MNHEY and CDR2 SVGAGI. CDR3 length: 12 residues. Between the trimmed V and J ends, which lost 6 bases and 1 base, there was a span of 6 bases. The CDR3 DNA follows: TGTGCCAGCAGCCTTTATAACTATGGCTACACCTTC. As protein: CASSLYNYGYTF.

The CDR3 DNA reads as TGTGCCAGCAGCCCCCGGTGGGACCTTAACGGGCCCCAGCATTTT. As protein: CASSPRWDLNGPQHF. This chain uses TRBV11-2 with TRBJ1-5, with D perhaps matching TRBD1 (5 bases). The V and J ends lost 5 bases and 9 bases respectively, with 20 bases between them. The germline gives CDR1 SGHAT, CDR2 FQNNGV. The length of the CDR3 is 15 residues.

The rearrangement uses TRBV4-2 and TRBJ1-6; 11 bases are a match to TRBD1. CDR1 LGHNA and CDR2 YNFKEQ come from the germline V gene. The junction had 12 bases not matched to a gene; V was cut back by 8 bases and J by 9 bases. The CDR3 is 16 residues long. DNA for the CDR3: TGTGCCAGCCGACTCACGGGACAGGGGGAGAGTTCACCCCTCCACTTT. Translated, it gives CASRLTGQGESSPLHF.

The chain is built from TRBV7-2 and TRBJ1-1; 11 bases line up with TRBD1. From germline, CDR1 is SGHTA and CDR2 FQGNSA. The CDR3 spans 13 residues. Unmatched junction bases numbered 1, after V lost 4 bases and J lost 6 bases. CDR3 protein: CASSWDRGAEAFF. The CDR3 DNA reads TGTGCCAGCAGCTGGGACAGGGGGGCTGAAGCTTTCTTT. The complete variable domain, with remaining parts taken from reference TRBV7-2 and TRBJ1-1, reads GAGVSQSPSNKVTEKGKDVELRCDPISGHTALYWYRQSLGQGLEFLIYFQGNSAPDKSGLPSDRFSAERTGGSVSTLTIQRTQQEDSAVYLCASSWDRGAEAFFGQGTRLTVV.

This rearrangement joins TRBV7-3 to TRBJ2-1; D remains unclear. V shed 2 bases and J shed 1 base, with 6 bases lying between them. The germline CDR1 and CDR2 sequences are SGHTA and FQGTGA. There are 14 residues in the CDR3. Here the CDR3 reads CASSLEGSYNEQFF. DNA for the CDR3: TGTGCCAGCAGCTTAGAAGGATCCTACAATGAGCAGTTCTTC.

The gene calls are TRBV5-1 and TRBJ1-3, with 11 nucleotides matching TRBD1. Trimming took 2 bases from V and 2 from J; bases not matched to a gene: 6. CDR3 length: 17 residues. CDR1 and CDR2 (germline): SGHRS, YFSETQ. The CDR3 spells CASSFAPGQGAGNTIYF. For the CDR3, the DNA is TGCGCCAGCAGCTTCGCTCCGGGACAGGGGGCTGGAAACACCATATATTTT.

The chain links TRBV19 to TRBJ2-1; TRBD1 or TRBD2 may be the D gene (5 bases each). Trimming pared 3 bases from V and 9 bases from J, leaving 12 bases between. Germline loops: CDR1 LNHDA, CDR2 SQIVND (reference sequence). CDR3 length equals 13 residues. The CDR3 protein is CASSIGPGTEQFF. The CDR3 DNA follows: TGTGCCAGTAGTATCGGGCCGGGGACTGAGCAGTTCTTC.

CDR3 DNA sequence: TGTGCCAGCAAGGACGGGGGCCTAGGGCCCCAGCATTTT. Translated: CASKDGGLGPQHF. The rearrangement links TRBV28 to TRBJ1-5, with D tentatively TRBD1 (6 bases). The CDR3 runs to 13 residues. Germline V gene lookup returns CDR1 MDHEN and CDR2 SYDVKM. V shed 7 bases and J shed 9 bases, with 16 bases lying between them.